This T cell receptor (beta chain) was found in a study of tumor-infiltrating lymphocytes in primary liver carcinoma. Overall study: These were node-negative, non-metastatic T1-T3 tumors of roughly 4 to 10 cm. Yields of productive TCRbeta reads ranged from roughly 3.65 to 7.13 million per sample and were similar across tissue types.

TCR beta cDNA was made from 450 to 600 ng total RNA with a constant-region primer. Three-round nested multiplex PCR performed with slightly modified ARM-PCR produced the TCR beta libraries. TRBV1-TRBV30 forward primers paired with a C-beta reverse primer drove the first two PCR rounds, ten to eleven cycles each. TCRdb ran MiXCR on the multiplex PCR reads and lists one entry per CDR3 protein. The repertoire holds more than 20,000 distinct CDR3 sequences, with approximately 72% as singletons. CDR3 length: 16 amino acids. Germline CDR1 SGHAT, CDR2 FQNNGV. Bulk tissue was left unsorted, and RNA and DNA were co-extracted from about 20-30 mg of it. Donors underwent surgery for histopathologically diagnosed primary liver carcinoma. Whichever tumor sample was examined, it had over 80% viable tumor cells. On this clonotype itself: The junction departs from the called germline gene at one end, perhaps through a read error.

The receptor was derived from a man aged 40-49 years with primary liver carcinoma and hepatitis B virus infection. The rearrangement uses TRBV11-2 and TRBJ1-1; 7 bases fit TRBD1. Material: liver tumor tissue from sampling region 1. Subset here: tumor region T1, superior pole. The CDR3: CVSSSSRGLVSTEAFF. CDR3 nucleotides: TGTGTCAGCAGCTCATCCAGGGGGTTGGTGAGCACTGAAGCTTTCTTT. Variable domain in full (rest from reference TRBV11-2 and TRBJ1-1): EAGVAQSPRYKIIEKRQSVAFWCNPISGHATLYWYQQILGQGPKLLIQFQNNGVVDDSQLPKDRFSAERLKGVDSTLKIQPAKLEDSAVYLCVSSSSRGLVSTEAFFGQGTRLTVV.